Listed below are T cell receptor beta chains from one sample, sequenced in a study of cytomegalovirus exposure and HLA in healthy donors. The table came from immunoSEQ multiplex PCR; TCRdb's copy has only in-frame clones and leaves some out. The sample lists approximately 120,000 clones, roughly 74% occurring once. The specimen was PBMCs. These receptors originate from a man aged 35 to 55 in good health and CMV-seronegative. Both conserved end residues are part of each CDR3. Each record gives: V gene, J gene, clone size, D gene, CDR3 protein, CDR3 DNA. The D gene is left open where the match is weak. Some rows have no size entry. The others give once, few or many, or a class for an expanded clone.

>TRBV5-1|TRBJ2-7|NA|TRBD2
CASSLSLAAAGEQYF
TGCGCCAGCAGCTTATCACTAGCGGCCGCGGGCGAGCAGTACTTC
>TRBV30|TRBJ1-5|NA|NA
CAWSAEGDQPQHF
TGTGCCTGGAGTGCCGAGGGTGATCAGCCCCAGCATTTT
>TRBV5-1|TRBJ2-5|NA|TRBD2
CASSLFITSGGHGVKTQYF
TGCGCCAGCAGCTTATTTATCACTAGCGGGGGTCACGGGGTAAAGACCCAGTACTTC
>TRBV7-8|TRBJ2-7|few|TRBD2
CASRPHSSGGSYEQYF
TGTGCCAGCAGACCCCACTCCAGCGGGGGTTCCTACGAGCAGTACTTC
>TRBV5-6|TRBJ1-1|NA|TRBD1
CASSPWTGEGTEAFF
TGTGCCAGCAGCCCCTGGACAGGGGAAGGTACTGAAGCTTTCTTT
>TRBV11-2|TRBJ2-5|NA|NA
CASSPGGREETQYF
TGTGCCAGCAGTCCCGGGGGGCGGGAAGAGACCCAGTACTTC
>TRBV10-3|TRBJ2-1|few|TRBD1
CAISAGQGEQFF
TGTGCCATCAGTGCTGGACAGGGAGAGCAGTTCTTC
>TRBV28|TRBJ1-6|NA|NA
CASSGSSPLHF
TGTGCCAGCAGTGGGAGTTCACCCCTCCACTTT
>TRBV27|TRBJ2-1|NA|NA
CASSTLGRYNEQFF
TGTGCCAGCAGTACCCTGGGCCGCTACAATGAGCAGTTCTTC
>TRBV6-5|TRBJ2-5|NA|TRBD2
CASSPTGTTKKTQYF
TGTGCCAGCAGTCCTACCGGGACTACGAAGAAGACCCAGTACTTC
>TRBV5-1|TRBJ2-3|few|TRBD1
CASSSGQAVGGDTQYF
TGCGCCAGCAGCTCCGGACAGGCCGTTGGTGGAGATACGCAGTATTTT
>TRBV6-5|TRBJ1-1|NA|TRBD1
CASSGIQGADTEAFF
TGTGCCAGCAGTGGGATACAGGGGGCGGACACTGAAGCTTTCTTT
>TRBV10-3|TRBJ1-2|NA|NA
CAISDLGGEANYGYTF
TGTGCCATCAGTGACCTAGGGGGGGAAGCTAACTATGGCTACACCTTC
>TRBV27|TRBJ2-3|NA|NA
CASRLRDKGSDTQYF
TGTGCCAGCAGGCTCCGGGACAAGGGGTCAGATACGCAGTATTTT
>TRBV7-2|TRBJ2-4|NA|TRBD2
CASSLNSGGAGTNIQYF
TGTGCCAGCAGCTTAAATAGCGGGGGGGCCGGGACAAACATTCAGTACTTC
>TRBV7-2|TRBJ2-1|few|NA
CASSSQGTNYNEQFF
TGTGCCAGCAGCTCCCAGGGGACCAACTACAATGAGCAGTTCTTC
>TRBV28|TRBJ1-2|NA|TRBD1
CASSLSLGTGKGYTF
TGTGCCAGCAGTTTAAGCCTCGGGACAGGGAAAGGCTACACCTTC
>TRBV25-1|TRBJ1-2|NA|NA
CASSPGVPGEGYTF
TGTGCCAGCAGTCCCGGGGTCCCGGGGGAGGGCTACACCTTC
>TRBV9|TRBJ2-7|NA|NA
CASSVQGGSYEQYF
TGTGCCAGCAGCGTACAGGGGGGAAGCTACGAGCAGTACTTC
>TRBV19|TRBJ2-2|NA|TRBD1
CASSPRTGGNTGELFF
TGTGCCAGTAGTCCCAGGACAGGGGGGAACACCGGGGAGCTGTTTTTT
>TRBV5-1|TRBJ2-1|few|TRBD2
CASFGLAGVNNEQFF
TGCGCCAGCTTTGGACTAGCGGGGGTCAACAATGAGCAGTTCTTC
>TRBV11-3|TRBJ2-3|NA|NA
CASSSGVQGSTDTQYF
TGTGCCAGCAGCTCGGGGGTACAGGGGAGCACAGATACGCAGTATTTT
>TRBV6-6|TRBJ2-7|NA|NA
CASSSRDNRYEQYF
TGTGCCAGCAGTTCCCGGGACAACCGCTACGAGCAGTACTTC
>TRBV7-3|TRBJ1-1|NA|NA
CASSLTPGRTGDTEAFF
TGTGCCAGCAGCTTAACGCCAGGACGGACTGGAGACACTGAAGCTTTCTTT
>TRBV19|TRBJ2-6|once|TRBD1
CASRETGVNSGANVLTF
TGTGCCAGTAGAGAGACAGGGGTTAACTCTGGGGCCAACGTCCTGACTTTC
>TRBV7-9|TRBJ1-3|NA|TRBD1
CASSTLQGSSGNTIYF
TGTGCCAGCAGCACACTACAGGGGAGCTCTGGAAACACCATATATTTT
>TRBV7-2|TRBJ1-2|NA|TRBD1
CASSQNRDRGNTF
TGTGCCAGCAGCCAAAACCGGGACAGGGGTAACACCTTC
>TRBV7-6|TRBJ1-2|NA|NA
CASSLAGGSYGYTF
TGTGCCAGCAGCTTAGCCGGAGGATCTTATGGCTACACCTTC
>TRBV7-9|TRBJ1-6|few|TRBD1
CASSSEGGLIHNSPLHF
TGTGCCAGCAGCTCCGAAGGGGGCCTAATCCATAATTCACCCCTCCACTTT
>TRBV6-5|TRBJ1-4|once|NA
CASSYRGADEKLFF
TGTGCCAGCAGTTACCGGGGGGCTGATGAAAAACTGTTTTTT
>TRBV5-5|TRBJ2-7|NA|TRBD1
CASGTASSYEQYF
TGTGCCAGCGGGACAGCCAGCTCCTACGAGCAGTACTTC
>TRBV6-6|TRBJ2-2|NA|TRBD2
CASRSGGMFF
TGTGCCAGCAGGTCGGGGGGGATGTTTTTT
>TRBV4-1|TRBJ2-1|NA|TRBD1
CASSRFSGTGKGNEQFF
TGCGCCAGCAGCCGCTTCTCCGGGACAGGTAAAGGGAATGAGCAGTTCTTC
>TRBV18|TRBJ1-4|NA|NA
CASSPGVRGSEKLFF
TGTGCCAGCTCACCGGGGGTACGGGGGTCTGAAAAACTGTTTTTT
>TRBV11-2|TRBJ2-2|NA|TRBD1
CASSLRYRTGDTGELFF
TGTGCCAGCAGCTTACGGTATCGGACAGGGGACACCGGGGAGCTGTTTTTT
>TRBV27|TRBJ1-2|NA|NA
CASSLSPLYGYTF
TGTGCCAGCAGTTTATCCCCACTCTATGGCTACACCTTC
>TRBV5-1|TRBJ2-7|few|TRBD1
CASRRTGTASYEQYF
TGCGCCAGCAGGCGTACCGGGACAGCTTCCTACGAGCAGTACTTC
>TRBV7-2|TRBJ2-7|few|NA
CASSLIDNMLQGYEQYF
TGTGCCAGCAGCTTAATTGATAACATGCTACAGGGCTACGAGCAGTACTTC
>TRBV15|TRBJ2-2|NA|NA
CATSRDYSAEGTGELFF
TGTGCCACCAGCAGAGATTATTCGGCGGAGGGCACCGGGGAGCTGTTTTTT
>TRBV5-1|TRBJ1-6|NA|NA
CASSRTIGQNNSPLHF
TGCGCCAGCAGCCGAACTATTGGACAGAATAATTCACCCCTCCACTTT
>TRBV5-1|TRBJ2-7|NA|NA
CASSQNSGVGYEQYF
TGCGCCAGCAGCCAAAACTCAGGGGTAGGCTACGAGCAGTACTTC
>TRBV5-1|TRBJ2-2|NA|TRBD1
CASNSGQGNTGELFF
TGCGCCAGCAATTCCGGACAGGGAAACACCGGGGAGCTGTTTTTT
>TRBV30|TRBJ2-3|NA|TRBD2
CAWSVRTSGGVGDTQYF
TGTGCCTGGAGTGTTAGGACTAGCGGGGGGGTGGGAGATACGCAGTATTTT
>TRBV2|TRBJ2-3|NA|NA
CASRPPVFADTQYF
TGTGCCAGCAGGCCCCCAGTGTTCGCAGATACGCAGTATTTT